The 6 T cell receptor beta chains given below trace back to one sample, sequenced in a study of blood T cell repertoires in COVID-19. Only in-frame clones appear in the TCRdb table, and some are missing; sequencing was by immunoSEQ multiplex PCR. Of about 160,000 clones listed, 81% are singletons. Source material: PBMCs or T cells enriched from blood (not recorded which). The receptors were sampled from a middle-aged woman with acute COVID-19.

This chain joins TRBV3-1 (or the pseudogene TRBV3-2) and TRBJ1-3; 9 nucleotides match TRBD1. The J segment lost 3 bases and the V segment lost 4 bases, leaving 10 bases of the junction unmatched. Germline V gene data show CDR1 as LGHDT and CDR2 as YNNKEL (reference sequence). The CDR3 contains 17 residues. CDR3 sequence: CASSRILGTGNGNTIYF. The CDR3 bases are TGTGCCAGCAGCCGAATCCTCGGGACAGGGAATGGAAACACCATATATTTT.

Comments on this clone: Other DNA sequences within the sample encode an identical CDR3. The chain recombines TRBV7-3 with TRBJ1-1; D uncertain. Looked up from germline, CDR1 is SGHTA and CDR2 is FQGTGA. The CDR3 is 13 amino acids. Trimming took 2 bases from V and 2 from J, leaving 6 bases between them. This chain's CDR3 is CASSLSGNTEAFF. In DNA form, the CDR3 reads TGTGCCAGCAGCTTATCAGGTAACACTGAAGCTTTCTTT. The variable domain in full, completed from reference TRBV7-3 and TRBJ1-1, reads GAGVSQTPSNKVTEKGKYVELRCDPISGHTALYWYRQSLGQGPEFLIYFQGTGAADDSGLPNDRFFAVRPEGSVSTLKIQRTERGDSAVYLCASSLSGNTEAFFGQGTRLTVV.

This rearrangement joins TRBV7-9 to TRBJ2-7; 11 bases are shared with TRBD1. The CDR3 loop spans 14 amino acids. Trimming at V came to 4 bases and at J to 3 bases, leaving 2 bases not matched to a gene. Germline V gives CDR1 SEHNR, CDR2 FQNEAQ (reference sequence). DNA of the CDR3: TGTGCCAGCAGCTGGGGACAGGGGGACTACGAGCAGTACTTC. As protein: CASSWGQGDYEQYF. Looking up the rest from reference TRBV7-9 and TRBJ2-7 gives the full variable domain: DTGVSQNPRHKITKRGQNVTFRCDPISEHNRLYWYRQTLGQGPEFLTYFQNEAQLEKSRLLSDRFSAERPKGSFSTLEIQRTEQGDSAMYLCASSWGQGDYEQYFGPGTRLTVT.

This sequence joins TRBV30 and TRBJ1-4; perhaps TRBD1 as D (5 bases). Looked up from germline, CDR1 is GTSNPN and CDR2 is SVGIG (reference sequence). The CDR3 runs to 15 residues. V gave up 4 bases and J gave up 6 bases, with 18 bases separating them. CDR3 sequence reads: CAWKPRTLGYEKLFF. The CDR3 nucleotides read TGTGCCTGGAAGCCTAGGACACTGGGTTATGAAAAACTGTTTTTT.

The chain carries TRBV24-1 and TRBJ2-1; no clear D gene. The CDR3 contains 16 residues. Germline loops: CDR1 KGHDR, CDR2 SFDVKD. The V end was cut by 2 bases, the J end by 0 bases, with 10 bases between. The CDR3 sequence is CATSDSDMSSYNEQFF. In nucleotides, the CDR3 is TGTGCCACCAGTGATTCAGACATGAGCTCCTACAATGAGCAGTTCTTC.

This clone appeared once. The CDR3 DNA reads as TGTGCCAGCAGTTTAGGGCAGAATCAGCCCCAGCATTTT. Its protein product is CASSLGQNQPQHF. This chain connects TRBV12-3 or TRBV12-4 to TRBJ1-5; D call uncertain. The CDR3 loop spans 13 amino acids. The V end lost 1 base, the J end lost 4 bases, and 5 bases lay between the germline ends.